A single sample gave rise to the 20 T cell receptor beta chains below, sequenced in a study of T cell repertoires in cytomegalovirus infection. Which antigens these TCRs recognize remains unknown. TCRdb passed the reads through MiXCR, listing each CDR3 protein once. The sample lists about 500,000 distinct CDR3 sequences; 33% were seen once. This sample comprised cultured PBMCs, obtained from culture after CMV antigen stimulation. All receptors come from a human donor in good health (CMV status not recorded). Some clones in this sample may be carry-over from other donors' samples.

This clonotype was observed a few times. The J gene is TRBJ2-5, the V gene TRBV7-9; possibly TRBD2 for D (6 bases). V was clipped by 1 base and J by 6 bases, with 12 bases between them. Germline V gives CDR1 SEHNR, CDR2 FQNEAQ (reference sequence). CDR3 size: 14 residues. CDR3 sequence reads: CASSLVGGNQTQYF. CDR3 sequence (DNA): TGTGCCAGCAGCTTAGTCGGAGGGAACCAGACCCAGTACTTC. Drawing the rest from reference TRBV7-9 and TRBJ2-5, the complete variable domain is DTGVSQNPRHKITKRGQNVTFRCDPISEHNRLYWYRQTLGQGPEFLTYFQNEAQLEKSRLLSDRFSAERPKGSFSTLEIQRTEQGDSAMYLCASSLVGGNQTQYFGPGTRLLVL.

This clonotype has a handful of counts. J is TRBJ2-5 and V is TRBV7-8, with TRBD1 matching 8 bases. J gave up 5 bases and V 5 bases, and 7 bases lay outside the gene matches. The germline CDR1 and CDR2 sequences are SGHVS and FQNEAQ. The CDR3 is made up of 14 amino acids. The DNA for the CDR3 is TGTGCCAGCAGCGCCAGGGGGCATCGGGAGACCCAGTACTTC. This translates into CASSARGHRETQYF.

The chain carries TRBV27 and TRBJ2-7; 11 positions match TRBD2. The CDR3 consists of 17 residues. V shed 4 bases, J shed 2 bases, and the junction held 10 bases outside the gene matches. Germline CDR1 MNHEY, CDR2 SMNVEV (reference sequence). The chain's CDR3 is CASSWLASGRFPYEQYF. In nucleotides, the CDR3 is TGTGCCAGCAGTTGGTTGGCTAGCGGGAGGTTCCCCTACGAGCAGTACTTC.

This rearrangement joins TRBV6-2 or TRBV6-3 to TRBJ2-5, with D uncertain. This CDR3 is built from 14 residues. Germline V gives CDR1 MNHEY, CDR2 SVGEGT. Trimming cost V 6 bases and J 2 bases, with 13 bases left between them. The CDR3 here is CASRSQAVQETQYF. CDR3 nucleotides: TGTGCCAGCAGGTCTCAGGCGGTTCAAGAGACCCAGTACTTC.

This chain connects TRBV7-6 to TRBJ2-7; 7 positions agree with TRBD2. CDR3 length: 16 residues. Losses at the gene ends were 4 bases for V and 3 bases for J; bases not matched to a gene: 12. Germline V CDR1 and CDR2: SGHVS, FNYEAQ. Written as DNA, the CDR3 is TGTGCCAGCAGCTCCCCCCCACCGGGACTACACTACGAGCAGTACTTC. It encodes CASSSPPPGLHYEQYF.

In its sample, this clonotype was seen a few times. This chain connects TRBV11-2 to TRBJ2-2; TRBD2 might be the D (6 bases). The V and J ends lost 5 bases and 4 bases respectively, with 14 bases between them. This CDR3 has 15 amino acids. Germline assignment: CDR1 SGHAT and CDR2 FQNNGV. The CDR3 bases are TGTGCCAGCAGCCAAGGGACTGCGGGCACCGGGGAGCTGTTTTTT. This gives the protein CASSQGTAGTGELFF.

At least ten counts were recorded for this clonotype. The chain uses TRBV7-2 and TRBJ2-3; no clear D. This CDR3 region has 11 residues. Germline V gives CDR1 SGHTA, CDR2 FQGNSA. Between the trimmed V and J ends, which lost 5 bases and 5 bases, there was a span of 5 bases. CDR3 DNA: TGTGCCAGCAGCCCCTTAGATACGCAGTATTTT. Its protein is CASSPLDTQYF.

This clonotype has only a few counts. J is TRBJ2-3 and V is TRBV7-6; 8 bases are a match to TRBD2. Germline loops: CDR1 SGHVS, CDR2 FNYEAQ. The CDR3 covers 18 residues. Trimming took 2 bases from V and 0 from J; bases not matched to a gene: 10. In DNA, the CDR3 is TGTGCCAGCAGCTTAATGGCTAGCGGGCCACCAAGCACAGATACGCAGTATTTT. It translates to CASSLMASGPPSTDTQYF.

This clonotype was seen a few times. The chain employs TRBV7-2 and TRBJ1-2; possible D gene TRBD1, 5 bases. This CDR3 has 12 amino acids. The germline V gene has CDR1 SGHTA and CDR2 FQGNSA. V lost 4 bases and J lost 8, with 11 bases in between. In DNA form, the CDR3 reads TGTGCCAGCAGCTCGATGCGGGGGGGCTACACCTTC. Translating gives CASSSMRGGYTF.

As DNA, the CDR3 is TGTGCCAGCAGCTTAGTCGTCTGGGTGGGTCGCACCGGGGAGCTGTTTTTT. Translating it yields CASSLVVWVGRTGELFF. The V gene is TRBV7-9, the J gene TRBJ2-2; D is unresolved. Germline V gene sequence: CDR1 SEHNR, CDR2 FQNEAQ (reference sequence). The CDR3 runs 17 residues. V lost 1 base and J lost 4, with 16 bases in between.

The V and J genes are TRBV7-3 and TRBJ2-1; 8 bases match TRBD2. With V trimmed by 5 bases and J by 0 bases, 15 bases remained unmatched. There are 19 residues in the CDR3. The germline V gene encodes CDR1 SGHTA and CDR2 FQGTGA. CDR3 protein: CASSHPLTSGGISYNEQFF. CDR3 in DNA: TGTGCCAGCAGCCACCCACTCACTAGCGGAGGGATCTCCTACAATGAGCAGTTCTTC.

The table lists this clonotype with a few counts. The chain employs TRBV7-2 and TRBJ2-3; TRBD1 aligns across 7 bases. With V trimmed by 5 bases and J by 5 bases, 10 bases remained unmatched. The CDR3 sequence is 15 residues long. CDR1 is SGHTA and CDR2 is FQGNSA in the germline V gene. CDR3 sequence: CASSPRRGGIDTQYF. For the CDR3, the DNA is TGTGCCAGCAGCCCTCGTAGAGGGGGCATAGATACGCAGTATTTT.

The chain recombines TRBV6-2 or TRBV6-3 with TRBJ2-1, with 8 bases fitting TRBD2. This CDR3 contains 16 residues. Unmatched junction bases numbered 11, after V lost 10 bases and J lost 0 bases. Germline assignment: CDR1 MNHEY and CDR2 SVGEGT. The DNA for the CDR3 is TGTGCCATTAAGGATGGCCTAGCGGGCTCCTACAATGAGCAGTTCTTC. Encoded protein: CAIKDGLAGSYNEQFF.

This sequence joins TRBV6-2 or TRBV6-3 and TRBJ2-6; D is unresolved. Trimming removed 4 bases from V and 2 bases from J, with 6 bases in between. The CDR3 runs 14 residues. Germline values: CDR1 MNHEY, CDR2 SVGEGT. The CDR3 DNA is TGTGCCAGCAGTTTCAGACCTGGGGCCAACGTCCTGACTTTC. Protein product: CASSFRPGANVLTF.

This chain connects TRBV14 to TRBJ2-7; D uncertain. The V gene's germline CDR1 is SGHDN and CDR2 FVKESK. CDR3 length: 18 amino acids. V gave up 0 bases and J gave up 0 bases, with 18 bases separating them. The CDR3 protein is CASSQEIPPRLSSYEQYV. CDR3 bases: TGTGCCAGCAGCCAAGAAATCCCCCCCCGACTCAGCTCCTACGAGCAGTACGTC.

Worth noting for this clonotype: This may stem from a read error, because a much larger clone lies one nucleotide away. V gene TRBV19 combines with J gene TRBJ2-2; possible D gene TRBD2, 6 bases. The CDR3 covers 15 residues. Per the germline V gene, CDR1 is LNHDA and CDR2 is SQIVND (reference sequence). V was shortened by 8 bases and J by 4 bases, with 17 bases between the two germline ends. The CDR3 loop reads CASGNRPAGTGELFF. DNA of the CDR3: TGTGCCAGTGGGAATAGACCAGCGGGCACCGGGGAGCTGTTTTTT.

This clonotype was seen a handful of times. One junction end disagrees with the germline gene, perhaps due to a read error. The chain recombines TRBV7-6 with TRBJ2-2; D may be TRBD1 or TRBD2 (5 bases each). Germline V gene data show CDR1 as SGHVS and CDR2 as FNYEAQ. This CDR3 contains 14 residues. CDR3 sequence (DNA): TGTGCTAGCAGCCCAGGGACCCCTCCAGGGGAGCTGTTTTTT. It codes for CASSPGTPPGELFF.

The V gene is TRBV28, the J gene TRBJ2-1; D is perhaps TRBD2 (6 bases). Trimming took off 5 bases at V and 9 bases at J, with 11 bases between the two ends. CDR3 length equals 12 residues. Germline loops: CDR1 MDHEN, CDR2 SYDVKM. This CDR3 is CASSLRGVEQFF. The DNA for the CDR3 is TGTGCCAGCAGTCTGCGGGGCGTTGAGCAGTTCTTC.

The J gene is TRBJ2-1, the V gene TRBV6-1; D may be TRBD1 (5 bases). Trimming removed 1 base at V and 6 bases at J, with 10 bases between. The CDR3 sequence is 14 residues long. The germline V gene encodes CDR1 MNHNS and CDR2 SASEGT. The CDR3 loop is CASSEVQGLNEQFF. The CDR3 nucleotides read TGTGCCAGCAGTGAAGTTCAGGGCCTCAATGAGCAGTTCTTC.

This chain links TRBV6-1 with TRBJ2-1; 14 nucleotides align to TRBD2. This CDR3 is built from 17 residues. Germline V gene lookup returns CDR1 MNHNS and CDR2 SASEGT. V lost 5 bases and J lost 3; bases outside the gene matches: 6. The CDR3 protein is CASSRLAGGPIYNEQFF. As DNA, the CDR3 is TGTGCCAGCAGTCGACTAGCGGGAGGGCCAATCTACAATGAGCAGTTCTTC.